A selection of T cell receptor beta chains follows, all from one sample in a study of control samples from healthy donors and cancer patients. Profiled with immunoSEQ multiplex PCR; TCRdb holds only in-frame clones, not every one. The table lists some 110,000 clones, 83% of them singletons. The source material was blood. The receptors were sampled from a woman aged 45 to 65 in good health. Each CDR3 is given with its conserved first and last residue. A D gene is named only where the DNA matches it firmly. For some rows the clone size is stated as once, few or many, or as a class when expanded; others skip it.

TRBJ1-3 TRBV7-2 NA NA TGTGCCAGCAGCGCTGGGGCGGACCCGGGAAACACCATATATTTT CASSAGADPGNTIYF
TRBJ2-1 TRBV6-5 TRBD2 NA TGTGCCAGCAGTCTAGCGGGACCGAACTACAATGAGCAGTTCTTC CASSLAGPNYNEQFF
TRBJ2-3 TRBV5-1 NA NA TGCGCCAGCAGCTTGGAAGCAGGTCGAGATACGCAGTATTTT CASSLEAGRDTQYF
TRBJ2-7 TRBV28 NA NA TGTGCCAGCAGGGGGCTTCCGCGCTACGAGCAGTACTTC CASRGLPRYEQYF
TRBJ1-5 TRBV19 TRBD1 NA TGTGCCAGTAGTATCACCGGGACAGGGGGCAATCAGCCCCAGCATTTT CASSITGTGGNQPQHF
TRBJ2-3 TRBV11-3 NA few TGTGCCAGCAGTAAAACCACAGATACGCAGTATTTT CASSKTTDTQYF
TRBJ2-3 TRBV19 NA once TGTGCCAGTAGCGACAGCCACACAGATACGCAGTATTTT CASSDSHTDTQYF
TRBJ2-7 TRBV27 TRBD1 NA TGTGCCAGCAATGGACAGGTCTCCTACGAGCAGTACTTC CASNGQVSYEQYF
TRBJ1-2 TRBV7-6 NA NA TGTGCCAGCAGCGGAGCGGCAGAATCTGGCTACACCTTC CASSGAAESGYTF
TRBJ2-7 TRBV10-2 TRBD2 NA TGCGCCAGCAGGGAGCGGGGGGCCTACGAGCAGTACTTC CASRERGAYEQYF
TRBJ2-7 TRBV5-4 NA NA TGTGCCAGCAGCCCGACAACCGGGGACTCCTACGAGCAGTACTTC CASSPTTGDSYEQYF
TRBJ1-2 TRBV2 TRBD1 NA TGTGCCAGCAGCCTGCAGACAGGGGGTCATGGCTACACCTTC CASSLQTGGHGYTF
TRBJ2-5 TRBV7-3 NA few TGTGCCAGCAGCTTAACGAGTGGCTTCCAAGAGACCCAGTACTTC CASSLTSGFQETQYF
TRBJ2-7 TRBV21-1 NA few TGTGCCAGCAGCATAAAGGACAGGCCCTACGAGCAGTACTTC CASSIKDRPYEQYF
TRBJ2-3 TRBV7-6 TRBD2 once TGTGCCAGCAGCCGCTCCTTGGGCGGGAGACACACAGATACGCAGTATTTT CASSRSLGGRHTDTQYF
TRBJ1-3 TRBV6-6 NA NA TGTGCCAGCAGTTACTCAGGTCTCTCTGGAAACACCATATATTTT CASSYSGLSGNTIYF
TRBJ2-5 TRBV19 TRBD1 NA TGTGCCAGTAGTACTCAGGGGGCAGGGGAGACCCAGTACTTC CASSTQGAGETQYF
TRBJ2-1 TRBV7-2 NA NA TGTGCCAGCAGCTCCTCGTGGGCGGGGTACAATGAGCAGTTCTTC CASSSSWAGYNEQFF
TRBJ2-5 TRBV24-1 TRBD1 NA TGTGCCACCAGTGACACCTCCCAGGGGGCGCGGGAGACCCAGTACTTC CATSDTSQGARETQYF
TRBJ1-2 TRBV5-6 NA NA TGTGCCAGCAGCCCGGCGGCCCTAAACTATGGCTACACCTTC CASSPAALNYGYTF
TRBJ2-7 TRBV11-1 TRBD2 NA TGTGCCAGCAGCTCAGATGGGGGAGGGCCATCCGAGCAGTACTTC CASSSDGGGPSEQYF
TRBJ1-1 TRBV19 NA few TGTGCTTCTAAGGGGCTACTCGGCACTGAAGCTTTCTTT CASKGLLGTEAFF
TRBJ1-2 TRBV6-2/TRBV6-3 NA NA TGTGCCAGCAGCGGGACCGACCGGGGCTACACCTTC CASSGTDRGYTF
TRBJ1-1 TRBV21-1 NA NA TGTGCCAGCAGCAAAGTGGGAACAGACTTGAACACTGAAGCTTTCTTT CASSKVGTDLNTEAFF
TRBJ2-7 TRBV5-6 TRBD1 NA TGTGCCAGCAGCGCACCCGGGACAGCGAGCTCCTACGAGCAGTACTTC CASSAPGTASSYEQYF
TRBJ1-6 TRBV6-6 TRBD1 NA TGTGCCAGCAGTCAGCGGGACAGGACGAATTCACCCCTCCACTTT CASSQRDRTNSPLHF
TRBJ2-3 TRBV4-3 TRBD2 NA TGCGCCAGCAGCCAGTACGGGACTAGCGGGGACACAGATACGCAGTATTTT CASSQYGTSGDTDTQYF
TRBJ1-6 TRBV19 TRBD1 once TGTGCCAGTAGTATAGATCGGGACAGGAGTAATTCACCCCTCCACTTT CASSIDRDRSNSPLHF
TRBJ2-7 TRBV14 TRBD2 NA TGTGCCAGCAGCCAGTCAGCGGGGGACTACGAGCAGTACTTC CASSQSAGDYEQYF
TRBJ2-3 TRBV27 NA NA TGTGCCAGCAGTTTACCACTCACAGATACGCAGTATTTT CASSLPLTDTQYF
TRBJ2-7 TRBV7-6 NA NA TGTGCCAGCAGCTTGACACAGGATATTACGGCCGACGAGCAGTACTTC CASSLTQDITADEQYF
TRBJ2-7 TRBV21-1 NA NA TGTGCCAGCAGCAGGGCTTCTCGGATGATCTACGAGCAGTACTTC CASSRASRMIYEQYF
TRBJ1-2 TRBV18 NA NA TGTGCCAGCTCCCCAATCGATCTCGGCTACACCTTC CASSPIDLGYTF
TRBJ2-7 TRBV5-4 TRBD2 NA TGTGCCAGCAGCTTAATAGCGGGAGGGTCCTACGAGCAGTACTTC CASSLIAGGSYEQYF
TRBJ1-4 TRBV24-1 TRBD1 NA TGTGCCACCAGAGGACAGGAACATGAAAAACTGTTTTTT CATRGQEHEKLFF
TRBJ1-6 TRBV21-1 NA NA TGTGCCAGCAGCAGACAGGGTAGAAATTCACCCCTCCACTTT CASSRQGRNSPLHF
TRBJ2-2 TRBV5-1 NA NA TGCGCCAGCAGCTTGGTTGGGACCAACACCGGGGAGCTGTTTTTT CASSLVGTNTGELFF